A selection of T cell receptor beta chains follows, all from one sample in a study of blood T cell repertoires in COVID-19. TCRdb's table, derived via immunoSEQ multiplex PCR, lists solely in-frame clones and lacks some. Of fewer than 200,000 clones in the sample, approximately 90% were seen once. Sequencing used peripheral blood. The receptor set was obtained from a young man with COVID-19, enrolled during active disease. CDR3s include the opening cysteine and the closing phenylalanine or tryptophan. A D gene is named only where the DNA matches it firmly. The size entry is marked missing in some rows and otherwise reads once, few, many or a size class.

size	J	length	V	D	CDR3	DNA
once	TRBJ1-4	15	TRBV4-3	NA	CASSRLTDRGEKLFF	TGCGCCAGCAGCCGATTGACGGACCGGGGTGAAAAACTGTTTTTT
NA	TRBJ2-3	15	TRBV7-2	TRBD2	CASSLQAGSRDTQYF	TGTGCCAGCAGCTTACAAGCGGGGAGCAGAGATACGCAGTATTTT
NA	TRBJ1-2	15	TRBV28	TRBD1	CASSSPGQGARGYTF	TGTGCCAGCTCCTCTCCGGGACAGGGGGCGCGGGGCTACACCTTC
NA	TRBJ2-7	16	TRBV28	NA	CASSLGTDSAPYEQYF	TGTGCCAGCAGTTTAGGTACGGACAGCGCTCCCTACGAGCAGTACTTC
NA	TRBJ1-1	14	TRBV5-4	NA	CASSLGVLGAEAFF	TGTGCCAGCAGCTTGGGTGTGCTAGGGGCTGAAGCTTTCTTT
NA	TRBJ1-5	15	TRBV6-2/TRBV6-3	TRBD1	CASSYSQGFNQPQHF	TGTGCCAGCAGTTACTCACAGGGGTTTAATCAGCCCCAGCATTTT
NA	TRBJ1-4	13	TRBV28	NA	CASSYTGKEKLFF	TGTGCCAGCAGTTATACAGGGAAAGAAAAACTGTTTTTT
NA	TRBJ1-2	14	TRBV27	TRBD1	CASSGDTGVYGYTF	TGTGCCAGCAGTGGGGACACAGGGGTCTATGGCTACACCTTC
NA	TRBJ2-7	14	TRBV6-2/TRBV6-3	TRBD1	CASSYYRGNYEQYF	TGTGCCAGCAGTTATTACAGGGGGAACTACGAGCAGTACTTC
NA	TRBJ2-2	19	TRBV10-2	TRBD2	CASSSTSGGPPQGTGELFF	TGCGCCAGCAGTAGCACTAGCGGGGGACCCCCCCAGGGCACCGGGGAGCTGTTTTTT
NA	TRBJ2-3	15	TRBV30	NA	CAWSVAISSTDTQYF	TGTGCCTGGAGTGTAGCTATTTCTAGCACAGATACGCAGTATTTT
NA	TRBJ2-7	15	TRBV14	TRBD1	CASSHPFDRADEQYF	TGTGCCAGCAGCCACCCCTTTGACAGGGCGGACGAGCAGTACTTC
once	TRBJ1-1	12	TRBV12-3/TRBV12-4	NA	CASVRQDTEAFF	TGTGCCAGCGTCCGACAGGACACTGAAGCTTTCTTT
NA	TRBJ1-5	15	TRBV7-9	NA	CASSSREIGNQPQHF	TGTGCCAGCAGCTCCCGGGAAATAGGCAATCAGCCCCAGCATTTT
NA	TRBJ2-1	16	TRBV12-5	TRBD1	CASGLVMGEDRVKQFF	TGTGCTAGTGGTTTGGTAATGGGCGAAGACAGGGTAAAGCAGTTCTTC
once	TRBJ2-1	17	TRBV4-3	NA	CASSQDERTSSYNEQFF	TGCGCCAGCAGCCAAGATGAGCGGACCAGCTCCTACAATGAGCAGTTCTTC
NA	TRBJ2-2	15	TRBV4-1	NA	CASSLKEGFPGELFF	TGCGCCAGCAGCCTTAAGGAGGGGTTCCCCGGGGAGCTGTTTTTT
NA	TRBJ2-1	15	TRBV3-1/TRBV3-2	NA	CASRRAGASYNEQFF	TGTGCCAGCAGACGGGCGGGGGCCTCCTACAATGAGCAGTTCTTC
NA	TRBJ1-6	14	TRBV3-1/TRBV3-2	NA	CASSRQGWNSPLHF	TGTGCCAGCAGCAGGCAGGGGTGGAATTCACCCCTCCACTTT
once	TRBJ1-2	14	TRBV6-5	TRBD1	CASGTGNNYGGYTF	TGTGCCAGCGGGACAGGGAACAACTATGGTGGCTACACCTTC
NA	TRBJ2-7	15	TRBV7-8	TRBD1	CASSRPWDSAYEQYF	TGTGCCAGCAGCCGACCTTGGGACAGTGCCTACGAGCAGTACTTC
NA	TRBJ1-2	13	TRBV6-5	NA	CASRDGNNYGYTF	TGTGCCAGCAGGGACGGGAATAACTATGGCTACACCTTC
NA	TRBJ1-1	14	TRBV29-1	NA	CSVGHGGNFFRAFF	TGCAGCGTTGGACACGGGGGAAATTTTTTCAGGGCTTTCTTT
NA	TRBJ1-5	14	TRBV25-1	NA	CASSRSRGNQPQHF	TGTGCCAGCAGTCGAAGCAGGGGCAATCAGCCCCAGCATTTT
NA	TRBJ1-1	14	TRBV28	TRBD1	CASSVLQGAIPAFF	TGTGCCAGCAGCGTCTTACAGGGGGCTATTCCAGCTTTCTTT
NA	TRBJ2-7	18	TRBV5-5	NA	CASSRSTGTSLLFYEQYF	TGTGCCAGCAGTCGCTCGACAGGCACGTCACTCCTATTCTACGAGCAGTACTTC
NA	TRBJ1-1	16	TRBV4-1	TRBD1	CASSQERTGAWTEAFF	TGCGCCAGCAGCCAAGAAAGGACAGGGGCATGGACTGAAGCTTTCTTT
NA	TRBJ2-7	11	TRBV7-8	NA	CASSNLNEQYF	TGTGCCAGCAGCAACTTAAACGAGCAGTACTTC
few	TRBJ2-7	15	TRBV13	TRBD2	CASSSGLADSYEQYF	TGTGCCAGCAGCTCGGGACTAGCGGACTCCTACGAGCAGTACTTC
NA	TRBJ2-5	17	TRBV7-6	NA	CASSLAASAARQETQYF	TGTGCCAGCAGCTTAGCTGCGTCGGCGGCACGGCAAGAGACCCAGTACTTC
NA	TRBJ1-4	11	TRBV28	NA	CASRLSEKLFF	TGTGCCAGCAGACTAAGTGAAAAACTGTTTTTT
NA	TRBJ2-1	16	TRBV6-2/TRBV6-3	NA	CASSDDTGVPSNEQFF	TGTGCCAGCAGTGACGACACGGGGGTCCCCAGCAATGAGCAGTTCTTC
NA	TRBJ2-1	16	TRBV5-1	NA	CASSAGANIGTHEQFF	TGCGCCAGCAGCGCTGGGGCCAACATTGGGACTCATGAGCAGTTCTTC
NA	TRBJ2-7	18	TRBV3-1/TRBV3-2	TRBD2	CASSQDRNSGGSSYEQYF	TGTGCCAGCAGCCAAGATCGAAACTCGGGGGGGAGCTCCTACGAGCAGTACTTC
NA	TRBJ1-5	15	TRBV4-1	TRBD1	CASSSPGTVNQPQHF	TGCGCCAGCAGCTCTCCCGGGACAGTTAATCAGCCCCAGCATTTT
NA	TRBJ2-2	15	TRBV5-4	TRBD1	CASTSGGVQTGELFF	TGTGCCAGCACCTCAGGGGGCGTACAGACCGGGGAGCTGTTTTTT
NA	TRBJ2-1	13	TRBV29-1	TRBD2	CSVELAGNNEQFF	TGCAGCGTTGAGCTAGCGGGGAACAATGAGCAGTTCTTC
NA	TRBJ1-2	14	TRBV5-4	NA	CASRRMTGDYGYTF	TGTGCCAGCAGGCGGATGACAGGTGACTATGGCTACACCTTC
NA	TRBJ1-2	13	TRBV6-6	NA	CASSYGADYGYTF	TGTGCCAGCAGTTACGGGGCGGACTATGGCTACACCTTC
NA	TRBJ1-5	12	TRBV10-3	NA	CAISESQQAQHF	TGTGCCATCAGTGAGTCACAACAAGCCCAGCATTTT
once	TRBJ2-1	16	TRBV13	TRBD2	CASSIPGTSGHNEQFF	TGTGCCAGCAGCATACCCGGGACTAGCGGGCACAATGAGCAGTTCTTC
NA	TRBJ2-1	17	TRBV4-2	TRBD2	CASSQGSGRSSYNEQFF	TGTGCCAGCAGCCAGGGTAGCGGGAGGAGCTCCTACAATGAGCAGTTCTTC
NA	TRBJ1-4	16	TRBV6-5	NA	CASSYGWTATNEKLFF	TGTGCCAGCAGTTACGGCTGGACAGCAACTAATGAAAAACTGTTTTTT
few	TRBJ2-7	18	TRBV5-4	TRBD1	CASSAGDSSAIRSYEQYF	TGTGCCAGCAGCGCCGGGGACAGCTCTGCGATCCGCTCCTACGAGCAGTACTTC
NA	TRBJ2-3	15	TRBV7-2	NA	CASSSWGDRTDTQYF	TGTGCCAGCAGCTCTTGGGGAGATCGCACAGATACGCAGTATTTT
NA	TRBJ1-3	15	TRBV19	NA	CASTFGQSGGNTIYF	TGTGCCAGTACCTTCGGGCAATCGGGAGGAAACACCATATATTTT
NA	TRBJ2-3	17	TRBV7-9	TRBD1	CASSLDPDRELTDTQYF	TGTGCCAGCAGCTTAGACCCCGACAGGGAGCTCACAGATACGCAGTATTTT
NA	TRBJ2-3	21	TRBV27	TRBD2	CASSPIPILAGAPAGTDTQYF	TGTGCCAGCAGTCCCATCCCGATACTAGCGGGAGCTCCCGCCGGCACAGATACGCAGTATTTT
NA	TRBJ2-5	12	TRBV18	NA	CASSRGGETQYF	TGTGCCAGCTCACGCGGAGGGGAGACCCAGTACTTC
NA	TRBJ1-5	13	TRBV12-3/TRBV12-4	TRBD1	CASSRQGNQPQHF	TGTGCCAGCAGTAGACAGGGGAATCAGCCCCAGCATTTT
NA	TRBJ1-4	13	TRBV3-1/TRBV3-2	NA	CASGWTVNEKLFF	TGTGCCAGTGGCTGGACAGTTAATGAAAAACTGTTTTTT
once	TRBJ1-2	13	TRBV6-5	TRBD1	CASSPGQGELGGF	TGTGCCAGCAGCCCGGGACAGGGAGAGCTAGGGGGTTTC
NA	TRBJ1-6	15	TRBV7-9	NA	CASSRAVAYNSPLHF	TGTGCCAGCAGCAGGGCCGTCGCCTATAATTCACCCCTCCACTTT
NA	TRBJ1-2	15	TRBV5-6	TRBD1	CASRPTGTGRYGYTF	TGTGCCAGCAGACCTACCGGGACAGGGAGGTATGGCTACACCTTC
NA	TRBJ2-7	12	TRBV11-2	NA	CASSLLPYEQYF	TGTGCCAGCAGCTTACTACCCTACGAGCAGTACTTC
NA	TRBJ1-3	14	TRBV6-1	NA	CASSDRVPGNTIYF	TGTGCCAGCAGTGACCGGGTTCCTGGAAACACCATATATTTT
NA	TRBJ1-1	13	TRBV9	NA	CASSVDGVNVAFF	TGTGCCAGCAGCGTAGATGGAGTTAACGTAGCTTTCTTT
NA	TRBJ2-7	15	TRBV28	TRBD1	CASSTLGQGNYEQYF	TGTGCCAGCAGTACGCTGGGACAGGGGAACTACGAGCAGTACTTC
NA	TRBJ2-7	13	TRBV19	NA	CASSTGGPYEQYF	TGTGCCAGTAGCACCGGGGGACCCTACGAGCAGTACTTC